This TCR beta chain came from a study of T-cell memory formation after mild COVID-19. General study findings and limits: Clones shrinking from day 15 to 85 showed even CD4/CD8 mixes; later expanders tilted CD4+.

Using its own MiXCR run on the 5' RACE reads, TCRdb lists one record per CDR3 protein. This repertoire shows about 55,000 distinct CDR3 sequences, 9.5% found once; its top ten account for 0.9% to 1.5%. The germline gives CDR1 SGHRS, CDR2 YFSETQ. This CDR3 is 16 amino acids long. V shed 4 bases, J shed 0 bases, and the junction held 2 bases outside the gene matches. This clonotype was detected only a few times. The antigen is unknown. This receptor was taken from a man between 18 and 35 years old who had mild COVID-19 (a few samples of this study predate the infection). Cell type and time point are not known. V is TRBV5-1 and J is TRBJ2-1; 12 bases map to TRBD2. The sequencing input was PBMCs or a T cell subset sorted from them (not recorded which). In DNA, the CDR3 is TGCGCCAGCAGCCCTAGCGGGGGGGCCTCCTACAATGAGCAGTTCTTC. Its translation: CASSPSGGASYNEQFF.